Listed here are 10 T cell receptor beta chains from one sample, sequenced in a study of graft-versus-host responses after intestinal transplantation. Clones were read by immunoSEQ multiplex PCR, and TCRdb kept only the in-frame ones, dropping some. The sample lists tens of thousands of clones, 90% occurring once. These receptors have no identified antigens. The starting material was unstimulated CD4+ T cells sorted from spleen or lymph node cells, obtained before intestinal transplant. Every receptor here comes from a human donor who received an intestinal transplant.

The rearrangement links TRBV5-1 to TRBJ2-1; TRBD1 matches at 7 bases. Germline loops: CDR1 SGHRS, CDR2 YFSETQ. J was trimmed by 8 bases and V by 3 bases; bases with no gene match: 14. The CDR3 has 16 amino acids. The CDR3 DNA sequence: TGCGCCAGCAGCTCCGAAGCTTACAGGGGTGGCGATGAGCAGTTCTTC. This codes for CASSSEAYRGGDEQFF.

This chain links TRBV18 with TRBJ2-2, with TRBD1 matching 7 bases. The length of the CDR3 is 14 residues. From germline, CDR1 is KGHSH and CDR2 LQKENI. Trimming cost V 6 bases and J 6 bases; bases outside gene matches: 7. CDR3 nucleotide sequence: TGTGCCAGCTCGGAACAGGGGTACTCCGGGGAGCTGTTTTTT. Amino acids: CASSEQGYSGELFF.

This chain links TRBV15 with TRBJ1-2; TRBD1 aligns across 7 bases. V was pared by 3 bases and J by 7 bases, with 11 bases of the junction left unmatched. CDR1 and CDR2 from the germline V gene are LNHNV and YYDKDF (reference sequence). The length of the CDR3 is 15 residues. The CDR3 protein is CATSSDIDRVGGYTF. The CDR3 DNA reads as TGTGCCACCAGCAGTGACATAGACAGGGTGGGTGGCTACACCTTC.

Of note for this clone: Other DNA sequences in the sample encode the same CDR3. The rearrangement links TRBV6-5 to TRBJ2-7; D possibly corresponds to TRBD1 (5 bases). The V end lost 0 bases, the J end lost 6 bases, and 9 bases lay between the germline ends. CDR1 and CDR2 from the germline V gene are MNHEY and SVGAGI. This CDR3 has 13 residues. CDR3 in DNA: TGTGCCAGCAGTTACTCGTTGGGGCGCGAGCAGTACTTC. The encoded protein is CASSYSLGREQYF.

J is TRBJ1-2 and V is TRBV6-5; a weak D match, TRBD1 (5 bases). Germline V lookup: CDR1 MNHEY, CDR2 SVGAGI. This CDR3 region has 15 residues. V was clipped by 2 bases and J by 2 bases, with 12 bases between them. The DNA of the CDR3 is TGTGCCAGCAGTTACGGGGGAGGGTGGAACTATGGCTACACCTTC. This translates into CASSYGGGWNYGYTF.

This chain links TRBV5-1 with TRBJ2-5; a possible D gene is TRBD2 (7 bases). Germline loops: CDR1 SGHRS, CDR2 YFSETQ. V was shortened by 1 base and J by 5 bases, with 12 bases between the two germline ends. The CDR3 has 14 amino acids. In nucleotides, the CDR3 is TGCGCCAGCAGCTTGTCCGGGGGGCGGGAGACCCAGTACTTC. It encodes CASSLSGGRETQYF.

The chain has TRBV19 and TRBJ1-3; D possibly corresponds to TRBD1 (5 bases). The ends were cut back, 3 bases at V and 6 bases at J, with 24 bases in the middle. The CDR3 runs to 18 residues. Germline CDR1 LNHDA, CDR2 SQIVND (reference sequence). CDR3 sequence (DNA): TGTGCCAGTAGTATTCGGGGGGACTTTGATCCATCTAAAAACACCATATATTTT. Translation: CASSIRGDFDPSKNTIYF.

J is TRBJ2-1 and V is TRBV5-1, with D maybe TRBD2 (6 bases). In germline, CDR1 is SGHRS, CDR2 YFSETQ. V lost 4 bases and J 0 bases, leaving 11 bases between the germline ends. This CDR3 comprises 15 residues. In DNA, the CDR3 is TGCGCCAGCAGCCGGGAGTCCTACTCCTACAATGAGCAGTTCTTC. Its translation is CASSRESYSYNEQFF.

This clone turned up a few times. V usage is TRBV9 and J usage is TRBJ2-7, with 7 bases identical to TRBD1. Per germline, CDR1 SGDLS and CDR2 YYNGEE. The CDR3 length is 14 residues. After removal of 4 bases from V and 3 bases from J, the junction contained 7 bases not matched to a gene. The CDR3 DNA follows: TGTGCCAGCAGCCCACGGGACAGTTACTACGAGCAGTACTTC. Translating gives CASSPRDSYYEQYF.

The rearrangement links TRBV9 to TRBJ2-5, with 10 bases fitting TRBD1. There are 17 residues in the CDR3. CDR1 is SGDLS and CDR2 is YYNGEE in the germline V gene. J was trimmed by 1 base and V by 1 base; bases with no gene match: 7. The CDR3 DNA sequence: TGTGCCAGCAGCGTACGTCCCGGGACAGGGGCCCAAGAGACCCAGTACTTC. Translating it yields CASSVRPGTGAQETQYF.